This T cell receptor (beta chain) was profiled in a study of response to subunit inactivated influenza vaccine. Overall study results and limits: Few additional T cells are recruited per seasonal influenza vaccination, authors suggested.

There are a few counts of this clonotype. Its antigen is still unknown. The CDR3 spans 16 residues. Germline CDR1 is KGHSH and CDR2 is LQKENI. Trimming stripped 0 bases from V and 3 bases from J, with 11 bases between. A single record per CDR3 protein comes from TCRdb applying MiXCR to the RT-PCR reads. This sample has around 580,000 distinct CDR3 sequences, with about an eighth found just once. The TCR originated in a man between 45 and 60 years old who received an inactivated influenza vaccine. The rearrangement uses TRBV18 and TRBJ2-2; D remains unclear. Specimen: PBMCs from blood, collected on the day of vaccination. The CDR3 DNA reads TGTGCCAGCTCACCACCGATGGGCGTGGACACCGGGGAGCTGTTTTTT. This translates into CASSPPMGVDTGELFF.